The present entry profiles one T cell receptor (beta chain) with its context. Its antigen has not been determined. Base quality data are lacking; no much larger clone is found one base away. The data derive from a study of T cell changes during pregnancy in multiple sclerosis (dated by TCRdb to the late 2010s). Notes on the research overall: The study examined how the T cell repertoire changed over the course of pregnancy in women with multiple sclerosis.

Library preparation was by the immunoSEQ multiplex PCR assay. Drawn from immuneACCESS, this table holds only the in-frame rearrangements with V and J called that TCRdb kept. Clones are partly lost; checked studies trace under half to an unresolved V gene and leave the rest unexplained. In this sample the table shows over 10,000 clones, roughly nine tenths of which occur a single time. The ten largest account for about 12% of the sample. Material: CD8+ T cells from peripheral blood mononuclear cells, obtained after pregnancy. The TCR sequence derives from a female donor in good health, enrolled as a control in a pregnancy study.

CDR3 region: CASSSTGGFGETQYF. The DNA sequence is TGTGCCAGCAGTTCCACAGGGGGTTTTGGAGAGACCCAGTACTTC. The V gene is TRBV28 and the J gene is TRBJ2-5; 8 middle bases align to TRBD1. Reading the germline V gene gives CDR1 MDHEN and CDR2 SYDVKM. V loses 4 bases at its end and J loses 4 bases; junction bases beyond the gene matches: 8. From the cysteine through the phenylalanine, the CDR3 covers 15 amino acids. Just CDR3 DNA is preserved here, 45 bases in frame from base 1.